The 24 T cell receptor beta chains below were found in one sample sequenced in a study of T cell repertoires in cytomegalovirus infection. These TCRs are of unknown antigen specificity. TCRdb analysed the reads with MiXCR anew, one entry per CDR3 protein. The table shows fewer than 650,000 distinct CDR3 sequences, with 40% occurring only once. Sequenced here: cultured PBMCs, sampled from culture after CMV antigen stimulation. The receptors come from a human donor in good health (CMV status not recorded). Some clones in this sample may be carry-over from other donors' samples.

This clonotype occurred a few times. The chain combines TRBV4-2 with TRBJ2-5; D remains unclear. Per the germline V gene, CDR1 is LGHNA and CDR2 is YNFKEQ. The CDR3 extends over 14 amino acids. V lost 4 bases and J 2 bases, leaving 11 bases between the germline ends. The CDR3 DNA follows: TGTGCCAGCAGCCTTACCCAGGAGCAAGAGACCCAGTACTTC. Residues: CASSLTQEQETQYF.

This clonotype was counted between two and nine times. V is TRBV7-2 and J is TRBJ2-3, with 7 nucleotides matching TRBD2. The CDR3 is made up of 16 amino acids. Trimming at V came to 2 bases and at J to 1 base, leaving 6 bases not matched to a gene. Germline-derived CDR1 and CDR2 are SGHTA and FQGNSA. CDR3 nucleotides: TGTGCCAGCAGCTTAAATCCCCTAGCGGGCACAGATACGCAGTATTTT. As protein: CASSLNPLAGTDTQYF.

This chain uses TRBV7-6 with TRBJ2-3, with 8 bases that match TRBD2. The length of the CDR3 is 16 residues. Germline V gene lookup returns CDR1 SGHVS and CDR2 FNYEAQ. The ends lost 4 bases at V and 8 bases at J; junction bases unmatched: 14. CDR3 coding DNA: TGTGCCAGCAGCTCGGGAGGGGTCCTTCTTGAAACTACGCAGTATTTT. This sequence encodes CASSSGGVLLETTQYF. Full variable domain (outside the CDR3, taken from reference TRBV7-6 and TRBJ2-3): GAGVSQSPRYKVTKRGQDVALRCDPISGHVSLYWYRQALGQGPEFLTYFNYEAQQDKSGLPNDRFSAERPEGSISTLTIQRTEQRDSAMYRCASSSGGVLLETTQYFGPGTRLTVL.

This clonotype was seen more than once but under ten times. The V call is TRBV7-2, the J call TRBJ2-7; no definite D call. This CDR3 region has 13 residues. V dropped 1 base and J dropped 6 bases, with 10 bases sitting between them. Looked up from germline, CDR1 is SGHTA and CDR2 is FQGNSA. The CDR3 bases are TGTGCCAGCAGCTTAGTTGGTCCCCCCGAGCAGTACTTC. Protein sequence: CASSLVGPPEQYF.

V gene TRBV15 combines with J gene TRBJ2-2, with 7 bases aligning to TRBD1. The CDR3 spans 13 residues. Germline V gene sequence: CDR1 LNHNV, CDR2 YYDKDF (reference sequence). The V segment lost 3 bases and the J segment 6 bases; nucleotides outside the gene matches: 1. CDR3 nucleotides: TGTGCCACCAGCAGGACAGGGCCCGGGGAGCTGTTTTTT. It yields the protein CATSRTGPGELFF.

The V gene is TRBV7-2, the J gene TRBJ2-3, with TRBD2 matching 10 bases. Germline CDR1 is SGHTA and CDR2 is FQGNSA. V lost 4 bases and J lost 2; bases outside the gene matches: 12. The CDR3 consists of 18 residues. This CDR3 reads CASSSRPLGLAITDTQYF. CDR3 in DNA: TGTGCCAGCAGCTCTCGACCCCTGGGACTAGCGATCACAGATACGCAGTATTTT.

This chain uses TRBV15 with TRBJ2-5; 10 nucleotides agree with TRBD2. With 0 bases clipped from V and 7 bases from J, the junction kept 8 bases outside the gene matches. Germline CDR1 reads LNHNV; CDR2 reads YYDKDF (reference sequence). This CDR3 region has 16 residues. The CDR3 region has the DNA TGTGCCACCAGCAGAGATCAGCTAGCGGGAGACGGGACCCAGTACTTC. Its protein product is CATSRDQLAGDGTQYF.

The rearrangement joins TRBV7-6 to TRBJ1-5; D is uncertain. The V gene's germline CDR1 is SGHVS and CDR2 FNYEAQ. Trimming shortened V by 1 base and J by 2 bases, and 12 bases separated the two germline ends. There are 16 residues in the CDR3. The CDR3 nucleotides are TGTGCCAGCAGCTTAGAACCGGGAAGGGGCAATCAGCCCCAGCATTTT. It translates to CASSLEPGRGNQPQHF.

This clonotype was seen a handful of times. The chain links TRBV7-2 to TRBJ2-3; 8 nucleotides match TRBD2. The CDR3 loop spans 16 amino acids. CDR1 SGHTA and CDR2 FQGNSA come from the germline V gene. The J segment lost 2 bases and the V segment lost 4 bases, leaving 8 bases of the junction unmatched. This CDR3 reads CASSSVAGTFTDTQYF. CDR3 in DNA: TGTGCCAGCAGCTCGGTAGCGGGGACCTTCACAGATACGCAGTATTTT.

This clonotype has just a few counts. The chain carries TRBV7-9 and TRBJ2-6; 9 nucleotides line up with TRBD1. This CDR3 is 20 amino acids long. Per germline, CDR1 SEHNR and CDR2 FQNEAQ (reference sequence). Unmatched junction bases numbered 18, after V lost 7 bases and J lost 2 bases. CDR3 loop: CASNVFPNRGLPTGANVLTF. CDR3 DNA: TGTGCCAGCAACGTTTTCCCGAACAGGGGGCTACCAACTGGGGCCAACGTCCTGACTTTC.

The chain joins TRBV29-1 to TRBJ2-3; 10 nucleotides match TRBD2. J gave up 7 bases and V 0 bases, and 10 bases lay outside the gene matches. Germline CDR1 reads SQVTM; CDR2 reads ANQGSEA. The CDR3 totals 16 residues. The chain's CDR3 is CSVEDFPAGGPYTQYF. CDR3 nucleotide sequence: TGCAGCGTTGAAGACTTCCCAGCGGGAGGGCCATATACGCAGTATTTT.

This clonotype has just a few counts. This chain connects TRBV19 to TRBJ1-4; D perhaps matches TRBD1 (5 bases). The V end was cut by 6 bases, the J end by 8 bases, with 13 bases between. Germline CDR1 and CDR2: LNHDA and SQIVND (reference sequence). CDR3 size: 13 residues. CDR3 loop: CASRGTDREKLFF. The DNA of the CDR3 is TGTGCCAGTAGAGGGACCGACCGGGAAAAACTGTTTTTT.

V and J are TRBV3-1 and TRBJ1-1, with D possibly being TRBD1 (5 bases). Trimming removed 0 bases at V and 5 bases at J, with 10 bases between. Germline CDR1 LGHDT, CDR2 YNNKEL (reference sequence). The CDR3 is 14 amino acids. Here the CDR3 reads CASSQDQRGTEAFF. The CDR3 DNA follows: TGTGCCAGCAGCCAAGATCAGAGGGGTACTGAAGCTTTCTTT. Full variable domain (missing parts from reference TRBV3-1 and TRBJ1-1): DTAVSQTPKYLVTQMGNDKSIKCEQNLGHDTMYWYKQDSKKFLKIMFSYNNKELIINETVPNRFSPKSPDKAHLNLHINSLELGDSAVYFCASSQDQRGTEAFFGQGTRLTVV.

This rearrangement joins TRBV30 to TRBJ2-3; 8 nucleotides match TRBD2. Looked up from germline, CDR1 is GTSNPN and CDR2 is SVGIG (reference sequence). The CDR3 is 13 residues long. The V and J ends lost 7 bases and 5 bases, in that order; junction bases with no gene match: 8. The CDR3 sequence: CASERRGEDTQYF. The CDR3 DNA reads TGTGCCTCGGAGAGGCGGGGGGAAGATACGCAGTATTTT.

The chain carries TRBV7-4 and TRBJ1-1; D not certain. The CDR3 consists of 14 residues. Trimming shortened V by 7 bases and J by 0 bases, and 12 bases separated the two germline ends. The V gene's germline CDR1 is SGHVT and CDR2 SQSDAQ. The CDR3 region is CASTSDGLNTEAFF. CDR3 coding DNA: TGTGCCAGCACCTCGGACGGCCTGAACACTGAAGCTTTCTTT.

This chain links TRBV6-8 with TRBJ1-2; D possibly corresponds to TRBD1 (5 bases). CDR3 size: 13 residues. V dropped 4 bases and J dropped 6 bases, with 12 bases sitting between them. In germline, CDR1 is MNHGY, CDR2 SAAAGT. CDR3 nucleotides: TGTGCCAGCAGTTTGAACAGGTTGGATGGCTACACCTTC. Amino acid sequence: CASSLNRLDGYTF.

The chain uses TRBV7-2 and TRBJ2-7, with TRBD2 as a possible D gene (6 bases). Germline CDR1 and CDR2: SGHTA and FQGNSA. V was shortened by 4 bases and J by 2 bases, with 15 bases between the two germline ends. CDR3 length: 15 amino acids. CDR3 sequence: CASSSPRGGTYEQYF. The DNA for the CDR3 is TGTGCCAGCAGCTCGCCTAGGGGAGGAACCTACGAGCAGTACTTC. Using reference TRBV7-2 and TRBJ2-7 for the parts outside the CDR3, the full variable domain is GAGVSQSPSNKVTEKGKDVELRCDPISGHTALYWYRQSLGQGLEFLIYFQGNSAPDKSGLPSDRFSAERTGGSVSTLTIQRTQQEDSAVYLCASSSPRGGTYEQYFGPGTRLTVT.

The CDR3 region has the DNA TGTGCCAGCTCGGGACAGTTTAATTCACCCCTCCACTTT. Residues: CASSGQFNSPLHF. The chain has TRBV18 and TRBJ1-6; TRBD1 aligns across 7 bases. This CDR3 has 13 residues. Germline V gene data show CDR1 as KGHSH and CDR2 as LQKENI. J gave up 6 bases and V 6 bases, and 2 bases lay outside the gene matches.

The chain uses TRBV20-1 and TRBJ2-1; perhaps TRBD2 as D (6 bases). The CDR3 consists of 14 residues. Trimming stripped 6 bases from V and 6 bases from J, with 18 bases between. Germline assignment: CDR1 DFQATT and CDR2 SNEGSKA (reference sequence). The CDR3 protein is CSAGGLRRINEQFF. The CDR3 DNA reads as TGCAGTGCCGGGGGATTGCGGAGAATCAATGAGCAGTTCTTC.

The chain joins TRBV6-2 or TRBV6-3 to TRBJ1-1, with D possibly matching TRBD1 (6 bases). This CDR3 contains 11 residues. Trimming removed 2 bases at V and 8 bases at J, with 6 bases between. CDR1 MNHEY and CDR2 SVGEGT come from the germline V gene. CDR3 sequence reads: CASSYDREAFF. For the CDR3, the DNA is TGTGCCAGCAGTTACGACAGGGAAGCTTTCTTT.

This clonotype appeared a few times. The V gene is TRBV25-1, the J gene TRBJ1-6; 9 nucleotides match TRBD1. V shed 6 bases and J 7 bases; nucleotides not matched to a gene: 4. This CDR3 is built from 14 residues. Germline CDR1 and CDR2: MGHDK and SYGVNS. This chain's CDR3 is CASSWDRDNSPLHF. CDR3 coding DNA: TGTGCCAGCAGCTGGGACAGGGACAATTCACCCCTCCACTTT.

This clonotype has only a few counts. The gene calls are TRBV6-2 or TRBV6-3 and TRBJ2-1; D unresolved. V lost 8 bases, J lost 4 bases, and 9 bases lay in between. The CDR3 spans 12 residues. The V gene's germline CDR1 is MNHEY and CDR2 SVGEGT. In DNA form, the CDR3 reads TGTGCCAGCGGTACAGCTTACAATGAGCAGTTCTTC. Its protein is CASGTAYNEQFF.

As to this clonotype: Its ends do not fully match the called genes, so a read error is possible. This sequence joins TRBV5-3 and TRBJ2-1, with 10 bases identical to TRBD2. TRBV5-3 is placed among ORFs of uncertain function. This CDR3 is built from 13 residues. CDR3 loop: CASSYQREGIVFF. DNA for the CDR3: TGTGCCAGCAGCTACCAGCGGGAGGGGATTGTGTTCTTC.

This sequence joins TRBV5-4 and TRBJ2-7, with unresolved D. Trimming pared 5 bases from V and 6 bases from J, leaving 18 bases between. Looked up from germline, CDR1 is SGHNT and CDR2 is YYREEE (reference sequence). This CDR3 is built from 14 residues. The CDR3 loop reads CASSSGKRAGEQYF. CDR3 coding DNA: TGTGCCAGCAGTTCGGGTAAACGAGCAGGCGAGCAGTACTTC. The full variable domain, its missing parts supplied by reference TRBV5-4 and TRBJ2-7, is ETGVTQSPTHLIKTRGQQVTLRCSSQSGHNTVSWYQQALGQGPQFIFQYYREEENGRGNFPPRFSGLQFPNYSSELNVNALELDDSALYLCASSSGKRAGEQYFGPGTRLTVT.